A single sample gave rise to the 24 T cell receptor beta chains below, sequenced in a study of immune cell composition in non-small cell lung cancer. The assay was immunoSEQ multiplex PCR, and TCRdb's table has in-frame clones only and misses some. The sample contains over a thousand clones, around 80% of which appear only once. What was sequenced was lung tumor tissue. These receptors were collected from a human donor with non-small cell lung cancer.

DNA of the CDR3: TGTGCCAGTAGTAAGAACCAGGGCGGTAAGACTGAAGCTTTCTTT. It translates to CASSKNQGGKTEAFF. The chain is built from TRBV19 and TRBJ1-1, with D possibly being TRBD1 (5 bases). Germline V gene data show CDR1 as LNHDA and CDR2 as SQIVND (reference sequence). This CDR3 has 15 residues. V gave up 4 bases and J gave up 5 bases, with 17 bases separating them.

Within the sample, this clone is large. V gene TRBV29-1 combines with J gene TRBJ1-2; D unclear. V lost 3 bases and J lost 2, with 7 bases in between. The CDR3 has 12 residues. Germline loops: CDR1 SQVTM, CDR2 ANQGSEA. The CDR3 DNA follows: TGCAGCGTTGAGGGCAACAACTATGGCTACACCTTC. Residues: CSVEGNNYGYTF.

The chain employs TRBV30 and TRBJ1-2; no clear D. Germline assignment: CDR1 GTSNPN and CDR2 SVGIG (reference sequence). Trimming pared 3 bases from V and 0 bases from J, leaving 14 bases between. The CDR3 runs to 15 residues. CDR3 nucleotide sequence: TGTGCCTGGAGCAAAAGAGATACTTCTAACTATGGCTACACCTTC. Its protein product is CAWSKRDTSNYGYTF.

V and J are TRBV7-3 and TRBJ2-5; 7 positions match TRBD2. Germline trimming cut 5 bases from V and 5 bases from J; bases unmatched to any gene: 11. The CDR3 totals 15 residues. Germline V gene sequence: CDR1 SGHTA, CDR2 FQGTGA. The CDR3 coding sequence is TGTGCCAGCAGCCCCAACGAGGGAGGGCGGGAGACCCAGTACTTC. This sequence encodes CASSPNEGGRETQYF. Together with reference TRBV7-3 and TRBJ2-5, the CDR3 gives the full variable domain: GAGVSQTPSNKVTEKGKYVELRCDPISGHTALYWYRQSLGQGPEFLIYFQGTGAADDSGLPNDRFFAVRPEGSVSTLKIQRTERGDSAVYLCASSPNEGGRETQYFGPGTRLLVL.

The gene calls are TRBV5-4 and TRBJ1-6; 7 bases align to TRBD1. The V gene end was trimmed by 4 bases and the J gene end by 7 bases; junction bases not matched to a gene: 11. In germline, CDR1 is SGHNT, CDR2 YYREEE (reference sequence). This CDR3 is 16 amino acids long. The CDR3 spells CASSPGTGASNSPLHF. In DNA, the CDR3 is TGTGCCAGCAGCCCGGGTACAGGGGCAAGCAATTCACCCCTCCACTTT.

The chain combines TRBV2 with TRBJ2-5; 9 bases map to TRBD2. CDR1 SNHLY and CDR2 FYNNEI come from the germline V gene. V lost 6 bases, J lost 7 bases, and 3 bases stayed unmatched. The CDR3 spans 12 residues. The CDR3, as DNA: TGTGCCAGCAGGCGGGAGGGTGCGACCCAGTACTTC. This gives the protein CASRREGATQYF.

The CDR3 sequence: CASSQDRLAGGDTQYF. DNA of the CDR3: TGTGCCAGCAGCCAAGATAGGCTAGCGGGGGGGGATACGCAGTATTTT. V gene TRBV4-2 combines with J gene TRBJ2-3; 12 bases are shared with TRBD2. The germline V gene encodes CDR1 LGHNA and CDR2 YNFKEQ. V gave up 0 bases and J gave up 6 bases; unmatched junction bases: 4. This CDR3 spans 16 amino acids.

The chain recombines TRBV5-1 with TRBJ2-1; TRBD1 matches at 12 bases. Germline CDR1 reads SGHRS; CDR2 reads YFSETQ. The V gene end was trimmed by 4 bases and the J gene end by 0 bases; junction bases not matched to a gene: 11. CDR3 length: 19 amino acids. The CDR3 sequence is CASSGAGTGGLSSYNEQFF. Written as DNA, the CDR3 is TGCGCCAGCAGCGGTGCCGGGACAGGGGGCCTGAGCTCCTACAATGAGCAGTTCTTC.

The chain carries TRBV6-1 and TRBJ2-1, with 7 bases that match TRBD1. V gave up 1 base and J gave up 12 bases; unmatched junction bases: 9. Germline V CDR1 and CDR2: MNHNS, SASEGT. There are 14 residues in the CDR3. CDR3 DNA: TGTGCCAGCAGTGAAGAGACAGGGTCCAAGGGGCAGTTCTTC. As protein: CASSEETGSKGQFF.

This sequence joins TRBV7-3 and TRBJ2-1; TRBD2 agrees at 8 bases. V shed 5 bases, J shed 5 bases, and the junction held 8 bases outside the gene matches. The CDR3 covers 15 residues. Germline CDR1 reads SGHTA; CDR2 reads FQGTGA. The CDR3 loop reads CASSRFTSGNNEQFF. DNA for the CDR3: TGTGCCAGCAGCCGATTCACTAGCGGCAACAATGAGCAGTTCTTC. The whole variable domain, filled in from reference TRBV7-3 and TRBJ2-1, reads GAGVSQTPSNKVTEKGKYVELRCDPISGHTALYWYRQSLGQGPEFLIYFQGTGAADDSGLPNDRFFAVRPEGSVSTLKIQRTERGDSAVYLCASSRFTSGNNEQFFGPGTRLTVL.

In DNA form, the CDR3 reads TGTGCCAGCAGCTCAACTAGTGCGAACACCGGGGAGCTGTTTTTT. The encoded protein is CASSSTSANTGELFF. This chain uses TRBV5-4 with TRBJ2-2; tentative D call: TRBD2 (5 bases). CDR3 length: 15 residues. Germline CDR1 and CDR2: SGHNT and YYREEE (reference sequence). V dropped 3 bases and J dropped 0 bases, with 9 bases sitting between them.

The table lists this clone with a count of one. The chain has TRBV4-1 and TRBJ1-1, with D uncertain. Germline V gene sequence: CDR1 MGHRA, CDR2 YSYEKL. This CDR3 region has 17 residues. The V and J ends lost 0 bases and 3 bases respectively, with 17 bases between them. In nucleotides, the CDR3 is TGCGCCAGCAGCCAAGAAGGCGGAGGGTCGAGGGACACTGAAGCTTTCTTT. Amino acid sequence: CASSQEGGGSRDTEAFF.

The CDR3 region has the DNA TGTGCCATCAGCACCGGGACAGGGAACACCGGGGAGCTGTTTTTT. Its translation is CAISTGTGNTGELFF. The V and J genes are TRBV10-3 and TRBJ2-2; 8 positions agree with TRBD1. J was trimmed by 1 base and V by 6 bases; bases with no gene match: 4. The CDR3 extends over 15 amino acids. The germline gives CDR1 ENHRY, CDR2 SYGVKD.

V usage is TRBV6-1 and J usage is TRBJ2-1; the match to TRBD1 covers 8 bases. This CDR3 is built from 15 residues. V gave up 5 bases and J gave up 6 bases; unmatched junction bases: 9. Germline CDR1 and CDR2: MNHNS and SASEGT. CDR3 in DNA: TGTGCCAGCAGTAAGGACAGGGCCCTCATCAATGAGCAGTTCTTC. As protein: CASSKDRALINEQFF.

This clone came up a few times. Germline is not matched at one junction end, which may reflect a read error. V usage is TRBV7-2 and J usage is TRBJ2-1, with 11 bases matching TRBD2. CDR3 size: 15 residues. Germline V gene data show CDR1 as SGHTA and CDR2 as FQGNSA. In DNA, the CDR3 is TGTGCCAGCAGCCTAGCGGGAGGACCCTACAATGAGCAGTTCTTC. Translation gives CASSLAGGPYNEQFF.

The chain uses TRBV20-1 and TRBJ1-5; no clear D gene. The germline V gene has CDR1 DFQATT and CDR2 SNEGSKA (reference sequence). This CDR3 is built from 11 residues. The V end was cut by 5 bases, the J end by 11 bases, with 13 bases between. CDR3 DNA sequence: TGCAGTGCTCGGTCTCCCCAGGCCCAGCATTTT. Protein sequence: CSARSPQAQHF.

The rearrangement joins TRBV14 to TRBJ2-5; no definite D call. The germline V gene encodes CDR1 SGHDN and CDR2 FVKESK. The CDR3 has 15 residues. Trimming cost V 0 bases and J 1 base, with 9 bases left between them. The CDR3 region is CASSQDLQVQETQYF. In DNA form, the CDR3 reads TGTGCCAGCAGCCAAGATCTTCAGGTCCAAGAGACCCAGTACTTC. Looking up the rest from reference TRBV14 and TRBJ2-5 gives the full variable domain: EAGVTQFPSHSVIEKGQTVTLRCDPISGHDNLYWYRRVMGKEIKFLLHFVKESKQDESGMPNNRFLAERTGGTYSTLKVQPAELEDSGVYFCASSQDLQVQETQYFGPGTRLLVL.

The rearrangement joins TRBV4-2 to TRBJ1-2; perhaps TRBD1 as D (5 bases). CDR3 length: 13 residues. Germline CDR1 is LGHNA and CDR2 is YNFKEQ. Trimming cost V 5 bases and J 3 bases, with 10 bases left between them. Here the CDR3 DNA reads TGTGCCAGCAGCGGTGCAGGGTACTATGGCTACACCTTC. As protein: CASSGAGYYGYTF.

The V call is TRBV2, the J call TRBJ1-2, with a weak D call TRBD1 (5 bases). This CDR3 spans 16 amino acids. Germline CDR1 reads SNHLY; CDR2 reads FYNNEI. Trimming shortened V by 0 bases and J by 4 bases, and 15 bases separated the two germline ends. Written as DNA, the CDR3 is TGTGCCAGCAGTGAAGCGTGGGGGGGAGGTGTCTATGGCTACACCTTC. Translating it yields CASSEAWGGGVYGYTF.

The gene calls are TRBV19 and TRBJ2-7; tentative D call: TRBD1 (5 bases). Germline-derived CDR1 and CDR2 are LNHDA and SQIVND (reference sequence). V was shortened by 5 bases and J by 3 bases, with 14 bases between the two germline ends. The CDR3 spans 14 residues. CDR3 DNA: TGTGCCAGTAGTGGCAGGGCAGGCCACTACGAGCAGTACTTC. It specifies CASSGRAGHYEQYF.

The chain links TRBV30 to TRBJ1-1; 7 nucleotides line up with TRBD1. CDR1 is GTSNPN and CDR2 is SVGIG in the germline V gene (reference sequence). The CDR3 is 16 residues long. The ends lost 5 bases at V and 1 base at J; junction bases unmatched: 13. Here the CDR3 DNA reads TGTGCCTGGGGAGGAGGGACAGAGGGATGGAACACTGAAGCTTTCTTT. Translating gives CAWGGGTEGWNTEAFF. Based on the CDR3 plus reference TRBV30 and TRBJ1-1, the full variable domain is SQTIHQWPATLVQPVGSPLSLECTVEGTSNPNLYWYRQAAGRGLQLLFYSVGIGQISSEVPQNLSASRPQDRQFILSSKKLLLSDSGFYLCAWGGGTEGWNTEAFFGQGTRLTVV.

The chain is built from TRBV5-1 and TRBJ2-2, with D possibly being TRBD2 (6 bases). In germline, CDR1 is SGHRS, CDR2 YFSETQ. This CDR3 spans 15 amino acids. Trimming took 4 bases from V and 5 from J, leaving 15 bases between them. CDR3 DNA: TGCGCCAGCAGCCCCGGAGGGGCAAGAACCGGGGAGCTGTTTTTT. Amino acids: CASSPGGARTGELFF.

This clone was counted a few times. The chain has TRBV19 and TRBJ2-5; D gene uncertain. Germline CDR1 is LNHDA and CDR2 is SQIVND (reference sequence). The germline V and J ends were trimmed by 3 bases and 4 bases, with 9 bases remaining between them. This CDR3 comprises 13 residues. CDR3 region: CASSMRSTETQYF. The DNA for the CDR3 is TGTGCCAGTAGTATGAGGAGTACAGAGACCCAGTACTTC.

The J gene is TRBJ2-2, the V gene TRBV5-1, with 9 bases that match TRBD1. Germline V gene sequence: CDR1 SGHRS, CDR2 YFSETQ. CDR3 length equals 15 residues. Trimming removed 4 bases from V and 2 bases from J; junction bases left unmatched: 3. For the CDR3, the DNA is TGCGCCAGCAGCGCGGGACAGGGAAACACCGGGGAGCTGTTTTTT. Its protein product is CASSAGQGNTGELFF. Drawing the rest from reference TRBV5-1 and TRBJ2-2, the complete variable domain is KAGVTQTPRYLIKTRGQQVTLSCSPISGHRSVSWYQQTPGQGLQFLFEYFSETQRNKGNFPGRFSGRQFSNSRSEMNVSTLELGDSALYLCASSAGQGNTGELFFGEGSRLTVL.